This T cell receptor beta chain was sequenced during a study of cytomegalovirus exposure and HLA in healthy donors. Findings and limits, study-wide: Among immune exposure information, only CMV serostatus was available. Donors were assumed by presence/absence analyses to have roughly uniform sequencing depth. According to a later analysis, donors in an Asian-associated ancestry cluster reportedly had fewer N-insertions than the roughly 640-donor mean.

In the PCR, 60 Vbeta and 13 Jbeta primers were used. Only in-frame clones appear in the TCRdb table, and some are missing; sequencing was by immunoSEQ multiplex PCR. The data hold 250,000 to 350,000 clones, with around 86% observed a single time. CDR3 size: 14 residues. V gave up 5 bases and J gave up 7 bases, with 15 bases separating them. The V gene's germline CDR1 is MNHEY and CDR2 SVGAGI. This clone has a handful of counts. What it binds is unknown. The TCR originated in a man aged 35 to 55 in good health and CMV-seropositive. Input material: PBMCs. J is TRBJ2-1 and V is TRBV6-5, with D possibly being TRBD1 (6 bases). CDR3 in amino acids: CASSREGGVNEQFF. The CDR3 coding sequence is TGTGCCAGCAGTAGAGAAGGGGGAGTTAATGAGCAGTTCTTC.